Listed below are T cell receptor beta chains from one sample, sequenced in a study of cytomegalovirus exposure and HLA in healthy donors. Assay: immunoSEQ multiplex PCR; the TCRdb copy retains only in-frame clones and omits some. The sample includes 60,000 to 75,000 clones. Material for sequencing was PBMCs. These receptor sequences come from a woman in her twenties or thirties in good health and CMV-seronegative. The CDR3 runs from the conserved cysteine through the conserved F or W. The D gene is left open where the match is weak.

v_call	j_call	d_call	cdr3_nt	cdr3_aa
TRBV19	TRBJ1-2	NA	TGTGCCAGTAGTATTGCGAGTGCCCGGGGCTATGGCTACACCTTC	CASSIASARGYGYTF
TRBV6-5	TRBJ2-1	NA	TGTGCCAGCAGTACTGACAGTCTACTAAGGGAGCAGTTCTTC	CASSTDSLLREQFF
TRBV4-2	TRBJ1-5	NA	TGTGCCAGCAGCCAAGCGGACAGTAGCAATCAGCCCCAGCATTTT	CASSQADSSNQPQHF
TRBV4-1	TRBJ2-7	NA	TGCGCCAGCAGCCAAGAGGGCCCTGACGGCTACCTCCTCTTC	CASSQEGPDGYLLF
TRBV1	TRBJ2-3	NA	TGCACCAGCAAATCAGGGAGGACAGATACGCAGTATTTT	CTSKSGRTDTQYF
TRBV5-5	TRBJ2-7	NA	TGTGCCAGCAGCAACAGGCACGAGCAGTACTTC	CASSNRHEQYF
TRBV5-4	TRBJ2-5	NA	TGTGCCAGCAGCCGACAGGGGAGGGGGCAAGAGACCCAGTACTTC	CASSRQGRGQETQYF
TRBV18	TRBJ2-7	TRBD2	TGTGCCAGCTCACCGACAAGCGGGAAAGAAGAGCAGTACTTC	CASSPTSGKEEQYF
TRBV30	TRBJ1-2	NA	TGTGCCTGGAGTGGGTCCCTCAGACAGTATGGCTACACCTTC	CAWSGSLRQYGYTF
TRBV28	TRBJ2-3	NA	TGTGCCAGCAGACCTCGGGAGCCCACAGATACGCAGTATTTT	CASRPREPTDTQYF
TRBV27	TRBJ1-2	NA	TGTGCCGTAGGGGCACCTAACTATGGCTACACCTTC	CAVGAPNYGYTF
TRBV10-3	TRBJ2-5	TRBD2	TGTGCCATCAGTGACCCCGGACTAGCGGGGGGGCGGGGGACCCAGTACTTC	CAISDPGLAGGRGTQYF
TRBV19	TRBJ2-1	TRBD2	TGTGCCAGTAGCGGGACTAGCGGGGCGAGCTCCGACAATGAGCAGTTCTTC	CASSGTSGASSDNEQFF
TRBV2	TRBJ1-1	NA	TGTGCCAGCAGTGGGGGGGTAGGATGGGCTTTCTTT	CASSGGVGWAFF
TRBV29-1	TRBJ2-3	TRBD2	TGCAGCGTGGGGAGCGGGGGCCGGCAGTATTTT	CSVGSGGRQYF
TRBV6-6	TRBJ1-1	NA	TGTGCCAGCAGTTTCTCCGGGGAGTCGAACACTGAAGCTTTCTTT	CASSFSGESNTEAFF
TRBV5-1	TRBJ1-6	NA	TGCGCCAGCAGCTTTGAACCCACGGATAATTCACCCCTCCACTTT	CASSFEPTDNSPLHF
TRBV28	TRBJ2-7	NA	TGTGCCAGCAGGAGTGGGAGTAGCGATTCCTACGAGCAGTACTTC	CASRSGSSDSYEQYF
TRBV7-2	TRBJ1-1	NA	TGTGCCAGCAGCTTAGCCACGAGGGGGGAAGCTTTCTTT	CASSLATRGEAFF
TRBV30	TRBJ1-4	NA	TGTGCCTGGAGTGCCGACAGGATAAAACTGTTTTTT	CAWSADRIKLFF
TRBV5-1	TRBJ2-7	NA	TGCGCCAGCAGCTTCGGAGCTAAATCAGGGAACTACGAGCAGTACTTC	CASSFGAKSGNYEQYF
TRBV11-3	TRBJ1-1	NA	TGTGCCAGCAGCTCCACTTCGGTCACTGAAGCTTTCTTT	CASSSTSVTEAFF
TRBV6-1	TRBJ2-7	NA	TGTGCCAGCAGTAAAGAGAGGCTAGCGAGAATCTACGAGCAGTACTTC	CASSKERLARIYEQYF
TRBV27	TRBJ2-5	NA	TGTGCCAGCAGTTTTATTCGTGAGACCCAGTACTTC	CASSFIRETQYF
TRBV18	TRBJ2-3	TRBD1	TGTGCCAGCTCCTCCGGACAGGGGGGCACAGATACGCAGTATTTT	CASSSGQGGTDTQYF
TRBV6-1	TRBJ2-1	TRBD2	TGTGCCAGCAGGCGATCTAGCGGGGCGGTAGAGGAGCAGTTCTTC	CASRRSSGAVEEQFF
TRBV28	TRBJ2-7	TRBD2	TGTGCCAGCCTCAATCTTTACCGGGGGGGGGAGGACGAGCAGTACTTC	CASLNLYRGGEDEQYF